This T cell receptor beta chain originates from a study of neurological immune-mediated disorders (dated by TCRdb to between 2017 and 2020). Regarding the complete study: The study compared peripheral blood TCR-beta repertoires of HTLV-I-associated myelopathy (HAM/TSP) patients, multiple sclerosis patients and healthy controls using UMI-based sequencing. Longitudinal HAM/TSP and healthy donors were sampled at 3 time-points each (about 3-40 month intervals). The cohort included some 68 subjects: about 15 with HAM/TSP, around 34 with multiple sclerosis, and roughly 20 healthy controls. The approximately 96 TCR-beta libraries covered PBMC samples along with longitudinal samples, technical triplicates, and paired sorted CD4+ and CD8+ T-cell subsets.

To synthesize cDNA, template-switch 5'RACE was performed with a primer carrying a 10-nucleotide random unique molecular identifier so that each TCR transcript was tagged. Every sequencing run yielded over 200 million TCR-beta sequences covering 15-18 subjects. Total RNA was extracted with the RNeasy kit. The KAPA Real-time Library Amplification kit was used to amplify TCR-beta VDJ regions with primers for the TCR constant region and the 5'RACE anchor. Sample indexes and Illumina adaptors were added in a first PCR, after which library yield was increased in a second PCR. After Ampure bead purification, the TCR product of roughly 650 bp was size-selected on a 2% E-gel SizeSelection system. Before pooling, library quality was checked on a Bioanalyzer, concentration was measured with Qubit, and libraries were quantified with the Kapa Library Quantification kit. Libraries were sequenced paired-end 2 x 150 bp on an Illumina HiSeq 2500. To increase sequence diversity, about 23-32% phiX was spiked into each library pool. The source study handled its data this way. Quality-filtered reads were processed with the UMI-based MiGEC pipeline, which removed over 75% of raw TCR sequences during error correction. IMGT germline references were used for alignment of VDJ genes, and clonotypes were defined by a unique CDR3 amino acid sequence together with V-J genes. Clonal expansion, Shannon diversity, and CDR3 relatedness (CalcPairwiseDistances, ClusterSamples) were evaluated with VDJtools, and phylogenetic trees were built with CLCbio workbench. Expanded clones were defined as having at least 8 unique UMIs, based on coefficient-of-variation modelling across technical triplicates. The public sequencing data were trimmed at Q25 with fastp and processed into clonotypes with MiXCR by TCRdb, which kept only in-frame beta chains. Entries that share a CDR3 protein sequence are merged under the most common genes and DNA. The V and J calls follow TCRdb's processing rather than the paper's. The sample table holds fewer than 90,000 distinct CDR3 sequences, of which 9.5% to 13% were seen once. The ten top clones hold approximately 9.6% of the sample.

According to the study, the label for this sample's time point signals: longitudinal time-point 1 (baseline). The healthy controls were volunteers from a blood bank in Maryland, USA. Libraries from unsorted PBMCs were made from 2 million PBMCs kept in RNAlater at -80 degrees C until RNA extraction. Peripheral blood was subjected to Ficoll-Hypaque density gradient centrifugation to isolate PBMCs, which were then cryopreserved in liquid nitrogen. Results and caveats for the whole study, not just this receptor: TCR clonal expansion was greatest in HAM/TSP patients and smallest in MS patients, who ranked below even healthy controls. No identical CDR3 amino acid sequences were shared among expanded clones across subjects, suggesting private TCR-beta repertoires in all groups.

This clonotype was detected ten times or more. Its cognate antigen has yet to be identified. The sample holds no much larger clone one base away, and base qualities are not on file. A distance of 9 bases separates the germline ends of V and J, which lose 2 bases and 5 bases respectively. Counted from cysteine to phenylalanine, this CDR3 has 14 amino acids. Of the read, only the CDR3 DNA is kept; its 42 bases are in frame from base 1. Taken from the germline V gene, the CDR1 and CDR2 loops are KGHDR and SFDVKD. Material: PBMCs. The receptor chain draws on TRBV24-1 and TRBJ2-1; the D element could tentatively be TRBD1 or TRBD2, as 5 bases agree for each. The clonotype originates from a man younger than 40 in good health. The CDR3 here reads CATSDWDVNNEQFF. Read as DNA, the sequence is TGTGCCACCAGTGATTGGGACGTTAACAATGAGCAGTTCTTC.